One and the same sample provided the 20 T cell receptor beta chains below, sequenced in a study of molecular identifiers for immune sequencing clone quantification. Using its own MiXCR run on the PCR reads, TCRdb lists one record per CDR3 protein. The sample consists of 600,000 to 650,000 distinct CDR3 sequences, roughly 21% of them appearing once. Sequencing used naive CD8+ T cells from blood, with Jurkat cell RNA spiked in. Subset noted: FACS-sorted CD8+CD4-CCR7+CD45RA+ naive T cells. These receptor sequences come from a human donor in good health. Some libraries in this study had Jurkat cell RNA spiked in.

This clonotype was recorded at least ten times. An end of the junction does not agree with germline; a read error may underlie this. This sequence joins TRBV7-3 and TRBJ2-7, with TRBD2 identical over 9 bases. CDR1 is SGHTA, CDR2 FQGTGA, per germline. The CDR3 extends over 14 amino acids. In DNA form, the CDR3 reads TGCGCCAGCAGCCCGACTAGCGGCTCCTACGAGCAGTACTTC. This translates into CASSPTSGSYEQYF.

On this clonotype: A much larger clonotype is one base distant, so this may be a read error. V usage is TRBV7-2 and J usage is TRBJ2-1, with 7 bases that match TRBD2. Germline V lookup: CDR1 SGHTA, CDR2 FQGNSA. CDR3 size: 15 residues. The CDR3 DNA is TGTGCCAGCAGCGATGCTAGCGGCTCCAACAATGAGCAGTTCTTC. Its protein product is CASSDASGSNNEQFF. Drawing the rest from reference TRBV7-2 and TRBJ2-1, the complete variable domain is GAGVSQSPSNKVTEKGKDVELRCDPISGHTALYWYRQSLGQGLEFLIYFQGNSAPDKSGLPSDRFSAERTGGSVSTLTIQRTQQEDSAVYLCASSDASGSNNEQFFGPGTRLTVL.

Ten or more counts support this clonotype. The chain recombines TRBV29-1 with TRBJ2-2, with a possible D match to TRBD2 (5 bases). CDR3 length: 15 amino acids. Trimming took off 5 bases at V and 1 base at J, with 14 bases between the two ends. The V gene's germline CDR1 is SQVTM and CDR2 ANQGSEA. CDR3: CSVTWVAMNTGELFF. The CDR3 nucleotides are TGCAGCGTTACTTGGGTAGCGATGAACACCGGGGAGCTGTTTTTT.

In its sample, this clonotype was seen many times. Here the CDR3 reads CASSSSVNEQFF. The CDR3 nucleotides read TGTGCCAGCAGCTCTAGCGTCAATGAGCAGTTCTTC. The chain employs TRBV7-9 and TRBJ2-1, with D possibly TRBD2 on 6 matching bases. The V end was cut by 4 bases, the J end by 6 bases, with 7 bases between. CDR3 length equals 12 residues. Germline V CDR1 and CDR2: SEHNR, FQNEAQ (reference sequence).

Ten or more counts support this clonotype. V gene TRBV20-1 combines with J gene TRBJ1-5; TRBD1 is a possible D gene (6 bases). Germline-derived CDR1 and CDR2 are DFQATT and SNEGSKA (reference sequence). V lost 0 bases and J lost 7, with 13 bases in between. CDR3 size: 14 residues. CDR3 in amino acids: CSARDSRGGQPQHF. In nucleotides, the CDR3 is TGCAGTGCTAGAGATTCCAGGGGAGGACAGCCCCAGCATTTT.

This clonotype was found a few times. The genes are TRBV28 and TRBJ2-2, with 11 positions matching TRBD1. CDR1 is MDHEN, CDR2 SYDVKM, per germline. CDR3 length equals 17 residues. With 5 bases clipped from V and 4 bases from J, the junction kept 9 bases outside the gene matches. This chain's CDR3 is CASSRSRGTGGTGELFF. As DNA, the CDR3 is TGTGCCAGCAGTAGAAGTCGGGGGACAGGGGGCACCGGGGAGCTGTTTTTT.

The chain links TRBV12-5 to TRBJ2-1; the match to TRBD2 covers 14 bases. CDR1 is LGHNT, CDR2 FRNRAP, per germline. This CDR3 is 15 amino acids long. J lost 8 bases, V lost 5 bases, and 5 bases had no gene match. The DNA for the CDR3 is TGTGCTAGTGGTCCAGGGACTAGCGGGGGAGATGAGCAGTTCTTC. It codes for CASGPGTSGGDEQFF.

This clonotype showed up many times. CDR3 DNA sequence: TGTGCCAGCAGCTTGGGTCCGGGGGCAAACGAGCAGTACTTC. Its protein is CASSLGPGANEQYF. The rearrangement joins TRBV5-4 to TRBJ2-7, with D perhaps given as TRBD1 or TRBD2 (6 bases each). The V gene lost 0 bases and the J gene lost 5 bases, with 12 bases spanning the gap. Looked up from germline, CDR1 is SGHNT and CDR2 is YYREEE (reference sequence). This CDR3 contains 14 residues.

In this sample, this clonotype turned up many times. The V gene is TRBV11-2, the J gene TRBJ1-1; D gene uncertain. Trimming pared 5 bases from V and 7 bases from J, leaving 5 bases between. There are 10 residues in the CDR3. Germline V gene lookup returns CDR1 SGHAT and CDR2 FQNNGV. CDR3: CASSGNEAFF. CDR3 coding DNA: TGTGCCAGCAGCGGCAATGAAGCTTTCTTT.

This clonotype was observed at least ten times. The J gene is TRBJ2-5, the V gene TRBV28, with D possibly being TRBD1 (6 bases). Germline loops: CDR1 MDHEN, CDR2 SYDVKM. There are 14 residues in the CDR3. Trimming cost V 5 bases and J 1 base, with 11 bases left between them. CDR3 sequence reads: CASSNQGSQETQYF. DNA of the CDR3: TGTGCCAGCAGTAACCAGGGGTCCCAAGAGACCCAGTACTTC.

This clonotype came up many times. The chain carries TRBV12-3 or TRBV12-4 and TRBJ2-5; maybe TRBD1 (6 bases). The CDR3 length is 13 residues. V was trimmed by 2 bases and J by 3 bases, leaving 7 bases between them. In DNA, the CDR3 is TGTGCCAGCAGTTTACAGGGGAAAGAGACCCAGTACTTC. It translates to CASSLQGKETQYF.

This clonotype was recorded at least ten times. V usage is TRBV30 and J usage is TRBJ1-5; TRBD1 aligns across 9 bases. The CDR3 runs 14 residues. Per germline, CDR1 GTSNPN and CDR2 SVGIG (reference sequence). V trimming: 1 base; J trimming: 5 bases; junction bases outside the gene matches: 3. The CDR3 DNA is TGTGCCTGGAGTGAGGGACAGGGCCATCAGCCCCAGCATTTT. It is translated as CAWSEGQGHQPQHF.

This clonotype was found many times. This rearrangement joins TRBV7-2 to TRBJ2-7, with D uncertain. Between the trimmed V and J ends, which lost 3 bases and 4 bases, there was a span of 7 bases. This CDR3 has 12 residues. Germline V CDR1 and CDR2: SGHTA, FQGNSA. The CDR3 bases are TGTGCCAGCAGCTTGGAATGGTACGAGCAGTACTTC. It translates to CASSLEWYEQYF.

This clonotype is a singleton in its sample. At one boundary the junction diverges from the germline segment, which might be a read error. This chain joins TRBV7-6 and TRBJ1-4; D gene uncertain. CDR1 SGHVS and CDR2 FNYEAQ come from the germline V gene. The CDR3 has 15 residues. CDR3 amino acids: CASSLDSGVNEKLVF. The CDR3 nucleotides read TGTGCCAGCAGCTTAGATTCCGGGGTTAATGAAAAACTGGTTTTT. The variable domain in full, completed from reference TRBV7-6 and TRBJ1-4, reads GAGVSQSPRYKVTKRGQDVALRCDPISGHVSLYWYRQALGQGPEFLTYFNYEAQQDKSGLPNDRFSAERPEGSISTLTIQRTEQRDSAMYRCASSLDSGVNEKLVFGSGTQLSVL.

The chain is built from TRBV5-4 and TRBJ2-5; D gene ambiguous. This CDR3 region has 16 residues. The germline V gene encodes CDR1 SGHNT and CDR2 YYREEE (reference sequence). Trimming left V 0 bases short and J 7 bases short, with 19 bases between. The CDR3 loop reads CASSLADEDAAWTQYF. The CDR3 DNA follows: TGTGCCAGCAGCTTGGCAGACGAGGACGCAGCATGGACCCAGTACTTC.

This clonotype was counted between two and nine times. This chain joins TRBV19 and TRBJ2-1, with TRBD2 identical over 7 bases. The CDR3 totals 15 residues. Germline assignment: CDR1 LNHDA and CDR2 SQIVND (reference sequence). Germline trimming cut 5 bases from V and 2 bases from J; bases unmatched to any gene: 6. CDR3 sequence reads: CASSPTSSPYNEQFF. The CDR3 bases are TGTGCCAGTAGTCCGACTAGCTCCCCCTACAATGAGCAGTTCTTC.

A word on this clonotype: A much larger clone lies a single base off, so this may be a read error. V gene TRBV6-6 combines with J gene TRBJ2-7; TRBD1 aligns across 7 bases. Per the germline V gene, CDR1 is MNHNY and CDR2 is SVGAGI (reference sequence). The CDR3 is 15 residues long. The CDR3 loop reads CVSSPTGAVAYEQYF. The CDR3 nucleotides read TGTGTCAGCAGTCCCACAGGGGCCGTGGCCTACGAGCAGTACTTC.

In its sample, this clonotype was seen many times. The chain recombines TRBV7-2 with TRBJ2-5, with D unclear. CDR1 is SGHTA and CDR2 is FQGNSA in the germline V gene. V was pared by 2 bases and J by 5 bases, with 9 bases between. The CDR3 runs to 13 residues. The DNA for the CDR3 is TGTGCCAGCAGCTTATCCGCCCGGGAGACCCAGTACTTC. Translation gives CASSLSARETQYF.

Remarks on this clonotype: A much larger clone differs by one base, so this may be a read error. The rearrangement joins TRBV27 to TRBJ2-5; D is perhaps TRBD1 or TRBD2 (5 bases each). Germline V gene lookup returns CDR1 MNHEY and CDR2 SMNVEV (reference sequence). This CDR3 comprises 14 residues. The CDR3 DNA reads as TGTGCCAGCAGTTTATCATGGGACCAAGAGACCCAGCACTTC. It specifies CASSLSWDQETQHF.

CDR3 amino acids: CASSHGTSRGGETQYF. The CDR3 DNA sequence: TGCGCCAGCAGCCACGGGACTAGCAGGGGTGGTGAGACCCAGTACTTC. This chain connects TRBV4-1 to TRBJ2-5, with 9 nucleotides matching TRBD2. The V gene end was trimmed by 3 bases and the J gene end by 5 bases; junction bases not matched to a gene: 10. CDR1 is MGHRA, CDR2 YSYEKL, per germline. The CDR3 totals 16 residues.